A selection of T cell receptor beta chains follows, all from one sample in a study of OX40 agonist ivuxolimab in advanced cancers. Sequenced by immunoSEQ multiplex PCR; TCRdb stores in-frame clones only, minus some. In the table there are some 30,000 clones, about 84% of which are singletons. The sample here was CD4+ or CD8+ T cells sorted from blood, taken in a trial of the OX40 agonist ivuxolimab. The origin of the receptors is an adult with an advanced solid tumor such as melanoma, head and neck, liver or kidney cancer. The CDR3 runs from the conserved cysteine through the conserved F or W.

15,TRBV7-9,CASSSSGTYPNEQFF
16,TRBV7-9,CASSRAGGAMNTEAFF
14,TRBV11-3,CASSLEPGASEQYF
17,TRBV6-1,CASSVRTSGRAVDEQFF
13,TRBV11-3,CASSLTGNNEQFF
15,TRBV7-9,CASSISGTPLEPQHF
16,TRBV6-1,CASSEVLPNDNEKLFF
12,TRBV4-1,CASSPRAGGYTF
17,TRBV4-1,CASRPGLAGPSSYEQYF
13,TRBV6-1,CASSYGMNTEAFF
16,TRBV29-1,CSVEGLAGIPTDTQYF
14,TRBV2,CASTGLQGKNIQYF
16,TRBV25-1,CASSDLGLAGGNEQFF
13,TRBV29-1,CSVPTGRDYGYTF
14,TRBV27,CASSLSAVTGEQFF
12,TRBV2,CASSTYLYEQYF
14,TRBV2,CASRAGQSNTEAFF
15,TRBV2,CASSEGDRGSYEQYF
17,TRBV6-1,CASSEGPGAGTQETQYF
13,TRBV28,CASSLASSYGYTF
15,TRBV27,CASSVGTGGGYEQYF
15,TRBV7-3,CASSTGTGDTGELFF
14,TRBV7-6,CASSEMGQLETQYF
12,TRBV6-4,CASSEGGNEQFF
12,TRBV28,CASSPRVDEQYF
14,TRBV5-4,CASSLGGRGNEQFF
17,TRBV7-9,CASSSPGLGVLSYEQYF
14,TRBV6-5,CASSPTMGGRGAFF
16,TRBV9,CASSAGGLSGMYEQYF
15,TRBV7-9,CASSPTASTNEKLFF
15,TRBV27,CASSSVRQGPYEQYF
18,TRBV7-2,CASSTLIAGPPGADTQYF
15,TRBV2,CASRVAGVFYNEQFF
14,TRBV11-2,CASSWTSGSYEQYF
18,TRBV28,CASSYIIGLAGVIYEQYF
14,TRBV30,CAWALGAGSSPLHF
15,TRBV5-1,CASSSTDRYNYGYTF
16,TRBV4-1,CASSQVPLAETYEQYF
17,TRBV7-2,CASSLAGETSGYNEQFF
15,TRBV14,CASSPWATNQYEQYF
17,TRBV5-1,CASSLWGSRSGANVLTF
18,TRBV5-6,CASSLAGLPVSSYNEQFF
14,TRBV2,CASSEHRGQETQYF
11,TRBV6-5,CASSWGGELFF
13,TRBV7-9,CASSPQTDQPQHF
15,TRBV15,CATSRDRGADYGYTF
17,TRBV7-6,CASSLSPGTGYTDTQYF
13,TRBV19,CASLAGATGELFF
15,TRBV5-4,CASRRGLAGFYEQYF
14,TRBV7-9,CASSLAGGPYEQYF
13,TRBV4-1,CASSQRGNQPQHF
14,TRBV7-9,CASSLSSPKNIQYF
15,TRBV9,CASSVATGIDNEQFF
16,TRBV11-2,CASSLREGYNHYEQFF
13,TRBV5-4,CASSLDRTDGYTF
13,TRBV4-1,CASSHTVYNEQFF
10,TRBV7-9,CASSFREQFF